The clone carrying this TCR beta chain was seen more than once but under ten times. TCRdb passed the 5' RACE reads through MiXCR, listing each CDR3 protein once. The sample consists of about 54,000 distinct CDR3 sequences, approximately 17% of them appearing once. Looked up from germline, CDR1 is MGHRA and CDR2 is YSYEKL. The CDR3 spans 12 residues. V was clipped by 1 base and J by 6 bases, with 6 bases between them. The sample consisted of naive CD4+ T cells sorted from blood. The subset was: naive CD4+ T cells, CD4+CD45RA+CD25-. V is TRBV4-1 and J is TRBJ1-1; the D is unclear. The clonotype originates from a female donor with breast cancer. The CDR3 region is CASSQGGAEAFF. CDR3 nucleotide sequence: TGCGCCAGCAGCCAAGGGGGAGCTGAAGCTTTCTTT.